The clone carrying this T cell receptor beta chain was picked up a small number of times. Its matching antigen is unknown. These data belong to a study of CD8 T cells in ankylosing spondylitis. Each CDR3 protein gets one entry after TCRdb re-called the 5' RACE reads with MiXCR. The repertoire holds about 220,000 distinct CDR3 sequences, with 15% to 20% as singletons. V dropped 3 bases and J dropped 7 bases, with 6 bases sitting between them. The CDR3 sequence is 11 residues long. Whole-study results and caveats: Within ankylosing spondylitis blood, a TCR beta motif made up of fewer than ten highly homologous variants appeared to be characteristic.

The specimen was blood, either unsorted or a sorted T cell fraction (not recorded which). This TCR was recovered from a male donor with ankylosing spondylitis. This chain joins TRBV12-3 or TRBV12-4 and TRBJ2-5; D call uncertain. This CDR3 is CASSFMGTQYF. The DNA of the CDR3 is TGTGCCAGCAGTTTTATGGGGACCCAGTACTTC.